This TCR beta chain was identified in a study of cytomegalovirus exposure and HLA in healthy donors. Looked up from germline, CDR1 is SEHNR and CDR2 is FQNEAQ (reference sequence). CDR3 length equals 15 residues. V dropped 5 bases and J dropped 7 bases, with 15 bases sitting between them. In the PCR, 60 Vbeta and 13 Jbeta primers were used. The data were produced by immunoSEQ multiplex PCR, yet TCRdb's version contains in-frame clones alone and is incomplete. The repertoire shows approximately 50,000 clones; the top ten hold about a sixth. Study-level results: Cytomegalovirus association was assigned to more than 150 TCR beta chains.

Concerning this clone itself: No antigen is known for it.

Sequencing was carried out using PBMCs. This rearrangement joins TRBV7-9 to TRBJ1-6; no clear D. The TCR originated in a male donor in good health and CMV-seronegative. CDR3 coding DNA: TGTGCCAGCAGCCGACGGGATACATCGAATTCACCCCTCCACTTT. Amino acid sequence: CASSRRDTSNSPLHF.